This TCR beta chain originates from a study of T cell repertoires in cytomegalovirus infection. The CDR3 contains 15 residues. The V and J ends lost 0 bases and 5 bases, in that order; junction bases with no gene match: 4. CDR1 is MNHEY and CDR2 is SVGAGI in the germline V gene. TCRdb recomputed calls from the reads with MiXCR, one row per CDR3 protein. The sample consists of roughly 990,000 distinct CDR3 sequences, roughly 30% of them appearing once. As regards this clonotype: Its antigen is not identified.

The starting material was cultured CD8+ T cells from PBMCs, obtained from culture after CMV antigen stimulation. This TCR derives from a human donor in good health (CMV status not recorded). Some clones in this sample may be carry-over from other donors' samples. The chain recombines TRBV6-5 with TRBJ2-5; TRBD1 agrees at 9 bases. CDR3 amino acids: CASSYSTGGVETQYF. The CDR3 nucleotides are TGTGCCAGCAGTTACTCGACAGGGGGTGTGGAGACCCAGTACTTC.